A single T cell receptor (beta chain) is shown here with its context. Its antigen is unknown. The sample belongs to a study of cytomegalovirus exposure and HLA in healthy donors. Overall study findings and caveats: Earlier analysis yielded a pattern in which most TCR beta V segments were productive about 90% or about 30% of the time.

Donors were nominally healthy when sampled, though unrecorded immune exposures were likely. Primers included in the PCR were 60 Vbeta and 13 Jbeta primers. Generated by immunoSEQ multiplex PCR, the TCRdb table keeps only in-frame clones and is missing some. Of under 200,000 clones listed, approximately 84% are singletons. The TCR was taken from a man in his forties or fifties in good health and CMV-seronegative. Specimen: PBMCs.

CDR3: CASSTGLNYGYTF. The CDR3 DNA is TGTGCCAGTAGTACCGGACTTAACTATGGCTACACCTTC. The rearrangement joins TRBV19 to TRBJ1-2; D is uncertain. Germline CDR1 LNHDA, CDR2 SQIVND (reference sequence). CDR3 length: 13 amino acids. V shed 4 bases and J shed 1 base, with 7 bases lying between them. Variable domain in full (rest from reference TRBV19 and TRBJ1-2): DGGITQSPKYLFRKEGQNVTLSCEQNLNHDAMYWYRQDPGQGLRLIYYSQIVNDFQKGDIAEGYSVSREKKESFPLTVTSAQKNPTAFYLCASSTGLNYGYTFGSGTRLTVV.